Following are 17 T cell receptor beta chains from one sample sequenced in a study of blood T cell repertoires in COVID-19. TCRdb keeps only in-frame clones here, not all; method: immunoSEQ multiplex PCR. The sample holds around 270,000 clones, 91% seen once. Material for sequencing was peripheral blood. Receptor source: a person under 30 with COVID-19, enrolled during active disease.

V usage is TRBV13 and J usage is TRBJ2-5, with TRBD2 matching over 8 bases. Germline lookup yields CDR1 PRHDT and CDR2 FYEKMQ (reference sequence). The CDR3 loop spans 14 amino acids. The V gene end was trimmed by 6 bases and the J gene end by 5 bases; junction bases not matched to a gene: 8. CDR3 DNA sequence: TGTGCCAGCAGGACCAATAGCGGGATCGAGACCCAGTACTTC. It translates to CASRTNSGIETQYF.

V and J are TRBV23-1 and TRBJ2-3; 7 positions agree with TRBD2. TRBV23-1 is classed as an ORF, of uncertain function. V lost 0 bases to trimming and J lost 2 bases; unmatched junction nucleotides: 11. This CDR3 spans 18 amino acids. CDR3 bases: TGCGCCAGCAGTCAATCGGGTGGCGCTAGCGGATACACAGATACGCAGTATTTT. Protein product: CASSQSGGASGYTDTQYF.

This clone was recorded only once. Here the CDR3 reads CASSLLADQYF. CDR3 nucleotides: TGTGCCAGCAGTTTACTAGCGGACCAGTATTTT. The V gene is TRBV28, the J gene TRBJ2-3, with TRBD2 identical over 7 bases. This CDR3 spans 11 amino acids. Germline values: CDR1 MDHEN, CDR2 SYDVKM. V lost 2 bases to trimming and J lost 12 bases; unmatched junction nucleotides: 2.

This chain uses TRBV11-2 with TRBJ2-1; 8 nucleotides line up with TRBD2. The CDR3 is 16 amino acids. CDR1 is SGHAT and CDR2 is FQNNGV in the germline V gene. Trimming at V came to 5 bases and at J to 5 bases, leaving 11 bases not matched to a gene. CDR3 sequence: CASSPSGRGSNNEQFF. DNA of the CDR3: TGTGCCAGCAGCCCTAGCGGGCGCGGGAGCAACAATGAGCAGTTCTTC.

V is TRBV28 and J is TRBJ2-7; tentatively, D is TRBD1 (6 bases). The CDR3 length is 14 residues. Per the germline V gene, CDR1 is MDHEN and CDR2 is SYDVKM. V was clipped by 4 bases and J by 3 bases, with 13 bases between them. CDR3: CASSSPGQVYEQYF. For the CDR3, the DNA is TGTGCCAGCAGTTCCCCGGGACAAGTCTACGAGCAGTACTTC.

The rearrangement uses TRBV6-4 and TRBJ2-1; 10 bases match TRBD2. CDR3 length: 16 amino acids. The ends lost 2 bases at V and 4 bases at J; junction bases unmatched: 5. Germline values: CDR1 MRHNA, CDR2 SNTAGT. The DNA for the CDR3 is TGTGCCAGCAGTGACGAAGGGACTAGCGAGTACAATGAGCAGTTCTTC. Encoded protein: CASSDEGTSEYNEQFF.

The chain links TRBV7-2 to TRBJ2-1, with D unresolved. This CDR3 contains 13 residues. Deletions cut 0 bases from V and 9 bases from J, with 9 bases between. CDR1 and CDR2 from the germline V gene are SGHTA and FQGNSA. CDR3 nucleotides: TGTGCCAGCAGCTTAGCCCCTACGGGTGAGCAGTTCTTC. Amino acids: CASSLAPTGEQFF.

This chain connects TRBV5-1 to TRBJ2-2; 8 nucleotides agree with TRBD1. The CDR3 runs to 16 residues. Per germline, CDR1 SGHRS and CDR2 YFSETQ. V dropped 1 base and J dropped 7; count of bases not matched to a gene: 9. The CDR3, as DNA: TGCGCCAGCAGCTTGTTTCGACAGGGGCAGGGCGGGGAGCTGTTTTTT. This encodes CASSLFRQGQGGELFF.

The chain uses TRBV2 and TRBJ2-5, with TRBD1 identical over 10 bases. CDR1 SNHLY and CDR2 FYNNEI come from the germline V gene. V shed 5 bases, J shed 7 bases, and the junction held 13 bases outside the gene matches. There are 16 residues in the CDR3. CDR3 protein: CASSLTRGTGEATQYF. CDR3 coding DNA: TGTGCCAGCAGTCTTACGCGTGGGACAGGGGAGGCGACCCAGTACTTC. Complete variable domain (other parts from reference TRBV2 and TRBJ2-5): EPEVTQTPSHQVTQMGQEVILRCVPISNHLYFYWYRQILGQKVEFLVSFYNNEISEKSEIFDDQFSVERPDGSNFTLKIRSTKLEDSAMYFCASSLTRGTGEATQYFGPGTRLLVL.

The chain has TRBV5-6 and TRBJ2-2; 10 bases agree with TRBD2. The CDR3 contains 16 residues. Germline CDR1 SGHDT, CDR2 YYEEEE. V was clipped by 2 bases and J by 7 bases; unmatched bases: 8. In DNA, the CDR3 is TGTGCCAGCAGCTTAGCGCTAGCGGGAGTGGTCGGGGAGCTGTTTTTT. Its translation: CASSLALAGVVGELFF.

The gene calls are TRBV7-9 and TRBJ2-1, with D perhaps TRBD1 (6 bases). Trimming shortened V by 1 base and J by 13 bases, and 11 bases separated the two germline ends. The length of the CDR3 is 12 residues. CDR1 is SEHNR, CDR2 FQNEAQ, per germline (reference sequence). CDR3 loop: CASSLGTAYQFF. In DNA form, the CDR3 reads TGTGCCAGCAGCTTAGGGACAGCTTATCAGTTCTTC.

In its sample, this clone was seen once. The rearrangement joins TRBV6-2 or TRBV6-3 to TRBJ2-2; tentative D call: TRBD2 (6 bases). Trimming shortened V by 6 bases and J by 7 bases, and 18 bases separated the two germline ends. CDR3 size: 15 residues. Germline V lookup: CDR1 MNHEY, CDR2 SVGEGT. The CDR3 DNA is TGTGCCAGCAGCCCCGGGCGGGAATTCCGCGGGGAGCTGTTTTTT. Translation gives CASSPGREFRGELFF.

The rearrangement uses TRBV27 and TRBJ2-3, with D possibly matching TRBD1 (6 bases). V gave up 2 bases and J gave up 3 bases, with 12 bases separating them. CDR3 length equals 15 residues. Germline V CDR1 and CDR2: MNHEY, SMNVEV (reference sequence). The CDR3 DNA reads TGTGCCAGCAGTTTACTGACAGGCCCGACAGATACGCAGTATTTT. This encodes CASSLLTGPTDTQYF.

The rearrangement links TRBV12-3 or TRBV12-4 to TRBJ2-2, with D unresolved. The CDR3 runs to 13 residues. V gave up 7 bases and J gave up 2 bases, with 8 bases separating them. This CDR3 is CASNYENTGELFF. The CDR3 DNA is TGTGCCAGCAACTATGAAAACACCGGGGAGCTGTTTTTT.

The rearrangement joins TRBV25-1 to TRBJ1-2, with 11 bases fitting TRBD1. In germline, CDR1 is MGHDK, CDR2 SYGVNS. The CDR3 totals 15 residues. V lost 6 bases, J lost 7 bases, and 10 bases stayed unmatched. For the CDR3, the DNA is TGTGCCAGCAGCCCCGGGACAGGGGGTTCTCGTGGCTACACCTTC. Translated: CASSPGTGGSRGYTF.

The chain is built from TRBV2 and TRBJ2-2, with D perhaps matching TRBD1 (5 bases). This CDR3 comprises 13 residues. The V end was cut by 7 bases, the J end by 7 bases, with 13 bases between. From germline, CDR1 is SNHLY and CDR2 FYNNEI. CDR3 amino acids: CASTSGWHGELFF. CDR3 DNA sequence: TGTGCCAGCACTTCAGGGTGGCACGGGGAGCTGTTTTTT. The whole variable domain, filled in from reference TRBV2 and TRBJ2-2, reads EPEVTQTPSHQVTQMGQEVILRCVPISNHLYFYWYRQILGQKVEFLVSFYNNEISEKSEIFDDQFSVERPDGSNFTLKIRSTKLEDSAMYFCASTSGWHGELFFGEGSRLTVL.

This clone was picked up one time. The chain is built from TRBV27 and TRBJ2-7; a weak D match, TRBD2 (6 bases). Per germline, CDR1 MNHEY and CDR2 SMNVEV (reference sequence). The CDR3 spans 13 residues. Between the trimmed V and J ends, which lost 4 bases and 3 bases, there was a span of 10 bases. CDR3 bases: TGTGCCAGCAGTTATAGCGGTTACTACGAGCAGTACTTC. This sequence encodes CASSYSGYYEQYF.